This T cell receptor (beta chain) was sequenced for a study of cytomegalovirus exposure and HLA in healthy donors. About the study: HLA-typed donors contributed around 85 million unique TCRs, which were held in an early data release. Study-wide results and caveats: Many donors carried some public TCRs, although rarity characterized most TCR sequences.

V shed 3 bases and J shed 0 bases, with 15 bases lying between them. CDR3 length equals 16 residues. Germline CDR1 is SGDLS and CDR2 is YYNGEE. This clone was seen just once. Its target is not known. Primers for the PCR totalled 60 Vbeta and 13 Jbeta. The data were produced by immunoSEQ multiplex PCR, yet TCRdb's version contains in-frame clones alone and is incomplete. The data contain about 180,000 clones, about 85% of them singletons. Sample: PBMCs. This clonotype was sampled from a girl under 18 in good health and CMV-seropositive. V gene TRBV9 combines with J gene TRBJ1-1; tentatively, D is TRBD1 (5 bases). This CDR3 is CASSEGRAIVNTEAFF. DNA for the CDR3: TGTGCCAGCAGCGAGGGGAGGGCTATCGTGAACACTGAAGCTTTCTTT.